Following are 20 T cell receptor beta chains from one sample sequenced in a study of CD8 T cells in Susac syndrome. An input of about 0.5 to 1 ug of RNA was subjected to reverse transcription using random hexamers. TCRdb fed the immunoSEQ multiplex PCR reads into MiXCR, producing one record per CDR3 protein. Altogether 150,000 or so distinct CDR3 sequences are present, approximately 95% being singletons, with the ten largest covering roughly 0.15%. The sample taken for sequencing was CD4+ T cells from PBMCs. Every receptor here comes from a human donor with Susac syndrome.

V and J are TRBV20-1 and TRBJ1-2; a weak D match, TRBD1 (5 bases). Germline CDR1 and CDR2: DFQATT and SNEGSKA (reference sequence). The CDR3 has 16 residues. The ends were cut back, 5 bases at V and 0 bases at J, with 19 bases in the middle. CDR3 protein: CSARSLNRRPNYGYTF. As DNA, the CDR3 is TGCAGTGCTCGGAGCCTTAACAGGAGGCCTAACTATGGCTACACCTTC.

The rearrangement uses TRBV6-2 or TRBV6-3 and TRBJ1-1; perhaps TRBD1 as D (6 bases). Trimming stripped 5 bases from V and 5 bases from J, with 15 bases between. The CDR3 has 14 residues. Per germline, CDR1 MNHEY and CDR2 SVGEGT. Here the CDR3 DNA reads TGTGCCAGCAGTGAGGGGGTATTGGGAACTGAAGCTTTCTTT. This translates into CASSEGVLGTEAFF.

In DNA form, the CDR3 reads TGCGCCAGCAGCCAAGATCGCGGAACCACTTCGGATGGCTACACCTTC. Translation gives CASSQDRGTTSDGYTF. The J gene is TRBJ1-2, the V gene TRBV4-1, with D unresolved. V lost 0 bases and J 6 bases, leaving 17 bases between the germline ends. CDR1 MGHRA and CDR2 YSYEKL come from the germline V gene. CDR3 length equals 16 residues.

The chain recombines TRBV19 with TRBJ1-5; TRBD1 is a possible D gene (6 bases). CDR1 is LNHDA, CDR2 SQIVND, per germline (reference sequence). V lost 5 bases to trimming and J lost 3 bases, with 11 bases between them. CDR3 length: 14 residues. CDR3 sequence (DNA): TGTGCCAGTAGTGCTCGGACAGTCAATCAGCCCCAGCATTTT. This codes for CASSARTVNQPQHF. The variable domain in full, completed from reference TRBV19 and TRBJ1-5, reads DGGITQSPKYLFRKEGQNVTLSCEQNLNHDAMYWYRQDPGQGLRLIYYSQIVNDFQKGDIAEGYSVSREKKESFPLTVTSAQKNPTAFYLCASSARTVNQPQHFGDGTRLSIL.

The CDR3 protein is CASSYRVGDTQYF. In DNA form, the CDR3 reads TGTGCCAGCAGCTACAGGGTCGGAGATACGCAGTATTTT. The chain joins TRBV25-1 to TRBJ2-3, with D possibly TRBD1 on 6 matching bases. The CDR3 length is 13 residues. The germline V gene encodes CDR1 MGHDK and CDR2 SYGVNS. Trimming pared 6 bases from V and 5 bases from J, leaving 12 bases between.

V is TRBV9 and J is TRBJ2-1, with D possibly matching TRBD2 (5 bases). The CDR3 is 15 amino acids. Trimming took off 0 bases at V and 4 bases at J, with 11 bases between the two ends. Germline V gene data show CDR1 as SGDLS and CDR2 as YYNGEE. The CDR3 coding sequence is TGTGCCAGCAGCGTAGCTCCCCGGGAATACAATGAGCAGTTCTTC. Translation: CASSVAPREYNEQFF.

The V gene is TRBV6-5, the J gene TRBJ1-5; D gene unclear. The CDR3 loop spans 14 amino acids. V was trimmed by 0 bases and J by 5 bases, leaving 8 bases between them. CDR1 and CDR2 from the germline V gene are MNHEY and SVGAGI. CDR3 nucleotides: TGTGCCAGCAGTTACTCGAATGAGTATCAGCCCCAGCATTTT. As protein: CASSYSNEYQPQHF.

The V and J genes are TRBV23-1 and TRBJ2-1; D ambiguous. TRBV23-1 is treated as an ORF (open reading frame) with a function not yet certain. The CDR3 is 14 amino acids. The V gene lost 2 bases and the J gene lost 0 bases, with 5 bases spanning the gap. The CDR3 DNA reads TGCGCCAGCAGTCAACGGAGCTCCTACAATGAGCAGTTCTTC. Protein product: CASSQRSSYNEQFF.

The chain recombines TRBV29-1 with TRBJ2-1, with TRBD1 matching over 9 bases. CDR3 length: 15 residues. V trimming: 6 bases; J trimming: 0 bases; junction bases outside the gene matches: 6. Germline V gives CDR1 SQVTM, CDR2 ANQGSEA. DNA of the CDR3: TGCAGCGTAGACCGGGACAGGGTCTCCTACAATGAGCAGTTCTTC. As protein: CSVDRDRVSYNEQFF.

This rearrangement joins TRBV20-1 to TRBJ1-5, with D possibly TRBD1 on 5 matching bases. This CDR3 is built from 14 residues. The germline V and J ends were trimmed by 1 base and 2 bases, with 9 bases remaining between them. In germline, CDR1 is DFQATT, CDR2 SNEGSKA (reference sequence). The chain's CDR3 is CSARVGGGNQPQHF. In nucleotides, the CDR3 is TGCAGTGCTAGAGTTGGAGGGGGCAATCAGCCCCAGCATTTT.

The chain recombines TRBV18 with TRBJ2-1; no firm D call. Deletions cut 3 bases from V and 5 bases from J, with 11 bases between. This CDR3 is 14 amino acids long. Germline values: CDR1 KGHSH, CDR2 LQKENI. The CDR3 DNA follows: TGTGCCAGCTCACCCCTCAACAGAAACAATGAGCAGTTCTTC. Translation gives CASSPLNRNNEQFF.

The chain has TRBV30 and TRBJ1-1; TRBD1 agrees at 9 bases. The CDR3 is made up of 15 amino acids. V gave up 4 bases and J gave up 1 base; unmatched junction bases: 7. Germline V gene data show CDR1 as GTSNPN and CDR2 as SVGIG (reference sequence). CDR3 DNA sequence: TGTGCCTGGACGGCAGCGGGACAGGGGAACACTGAAGCTTTCTTT. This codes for CAWTAAGQGNTEAFF.

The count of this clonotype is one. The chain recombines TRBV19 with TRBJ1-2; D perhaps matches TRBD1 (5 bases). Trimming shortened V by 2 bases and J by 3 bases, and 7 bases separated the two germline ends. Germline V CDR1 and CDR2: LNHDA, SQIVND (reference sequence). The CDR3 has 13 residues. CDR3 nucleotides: TGTGCCAGTAGTATACGAGGGGACTATGGCTACACCTTC. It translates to CASSIRGDYGYTF.

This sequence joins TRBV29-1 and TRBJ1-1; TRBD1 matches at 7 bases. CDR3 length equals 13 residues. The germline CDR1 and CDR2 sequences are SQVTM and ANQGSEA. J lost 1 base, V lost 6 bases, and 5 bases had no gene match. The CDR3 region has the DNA TGCAGCGTCGCTGGACAGGCGAACACTGAAGCTTTCTTT. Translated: CSVAGQANTEAFF.

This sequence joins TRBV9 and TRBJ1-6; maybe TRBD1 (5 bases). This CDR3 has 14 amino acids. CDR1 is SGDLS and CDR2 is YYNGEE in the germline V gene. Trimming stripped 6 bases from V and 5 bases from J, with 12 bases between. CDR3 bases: TGTGCCAGCACCCAGGGACTTAATAATTCACCCCTCCACTTT. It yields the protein CASTQGLNNSPLHF.

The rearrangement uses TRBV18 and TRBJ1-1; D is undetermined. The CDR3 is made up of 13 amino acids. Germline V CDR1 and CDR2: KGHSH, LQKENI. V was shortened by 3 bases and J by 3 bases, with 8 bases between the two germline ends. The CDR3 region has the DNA TGTGCCAGCTCACCGCGGGTGGACACTGAAGCTTTCTTT. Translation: CASSPRVDTEAFF.

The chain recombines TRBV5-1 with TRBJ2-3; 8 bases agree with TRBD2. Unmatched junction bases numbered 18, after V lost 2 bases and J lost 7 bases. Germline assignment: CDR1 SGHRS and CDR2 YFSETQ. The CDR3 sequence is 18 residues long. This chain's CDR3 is CASSLQRLTSAHLNTQYF. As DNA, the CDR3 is TGCGCCAGCAGCTTACAACGCCTGACTAGCGCGCATCTAAATACGCAGTATTTT.

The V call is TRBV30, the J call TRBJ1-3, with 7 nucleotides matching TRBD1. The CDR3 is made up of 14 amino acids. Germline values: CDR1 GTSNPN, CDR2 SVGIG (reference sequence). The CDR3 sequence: CASGQDYSGNTIYF. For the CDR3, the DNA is TGTGCTTCCGGACAGGATTACTCTGGAAACACCATATATTTT.

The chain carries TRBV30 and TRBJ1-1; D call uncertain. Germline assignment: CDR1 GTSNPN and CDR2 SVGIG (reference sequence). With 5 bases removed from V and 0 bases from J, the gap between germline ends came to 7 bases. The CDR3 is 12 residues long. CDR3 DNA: TGTGCCTGGGACACCTTGAACACTGAAGCTTTCTTT. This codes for CAWDTLNTEAFF.

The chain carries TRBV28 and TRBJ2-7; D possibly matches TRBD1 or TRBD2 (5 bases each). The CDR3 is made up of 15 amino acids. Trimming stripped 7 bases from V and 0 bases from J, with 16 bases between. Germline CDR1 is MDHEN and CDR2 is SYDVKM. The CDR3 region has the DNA TGTGCCAGCACTGAGATCTCCGGGACCTCCTACGAGCAGTACTTC. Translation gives CASTEISGTSYEQYF.